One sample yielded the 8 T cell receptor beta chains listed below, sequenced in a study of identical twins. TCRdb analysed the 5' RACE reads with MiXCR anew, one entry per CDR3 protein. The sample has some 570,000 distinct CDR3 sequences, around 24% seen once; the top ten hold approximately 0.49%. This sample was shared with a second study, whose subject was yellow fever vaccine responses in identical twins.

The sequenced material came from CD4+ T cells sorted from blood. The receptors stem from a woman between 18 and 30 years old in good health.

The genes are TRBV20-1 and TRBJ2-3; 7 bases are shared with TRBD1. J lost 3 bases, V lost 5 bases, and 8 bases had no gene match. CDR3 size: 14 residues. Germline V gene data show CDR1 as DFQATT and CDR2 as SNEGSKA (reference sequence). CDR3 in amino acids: CSAPTGMGTDTQYF. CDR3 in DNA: TGCAGTGCTCCGACAGGGATGGGTACAGATACGCAGTATTTT.

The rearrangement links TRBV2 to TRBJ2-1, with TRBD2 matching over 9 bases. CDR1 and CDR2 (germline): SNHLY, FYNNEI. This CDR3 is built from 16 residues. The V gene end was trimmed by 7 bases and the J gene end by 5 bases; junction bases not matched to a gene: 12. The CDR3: CASMGLAGTWDNEQFF. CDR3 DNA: TGTGCCAGCATGGGGCTAGCGGGGACCTGGGACAATGAGCAGTTCTTC.

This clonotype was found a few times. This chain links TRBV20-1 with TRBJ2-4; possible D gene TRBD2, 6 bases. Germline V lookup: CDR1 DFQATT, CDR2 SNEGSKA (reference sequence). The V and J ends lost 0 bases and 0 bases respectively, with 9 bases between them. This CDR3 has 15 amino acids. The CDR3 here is CSARETTRAKNIQYF. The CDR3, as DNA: TGCAGTGCTAGAGAAACGACTAGAGCCAAAAACATTCAGTACTTC.

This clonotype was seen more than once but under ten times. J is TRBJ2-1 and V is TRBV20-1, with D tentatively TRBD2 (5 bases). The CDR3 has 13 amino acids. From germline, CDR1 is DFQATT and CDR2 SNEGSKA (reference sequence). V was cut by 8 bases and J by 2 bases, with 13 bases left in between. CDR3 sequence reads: CSSEGSTYNEQFF. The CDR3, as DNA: TGCAGTAGCGAAGGGAGCACCTACAATGAGCAGTTCTTC.

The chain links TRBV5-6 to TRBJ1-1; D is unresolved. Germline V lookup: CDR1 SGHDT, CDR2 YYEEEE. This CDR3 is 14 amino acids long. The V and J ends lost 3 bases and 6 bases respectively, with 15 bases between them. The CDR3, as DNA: TGTGCCAGCAGCTACACAACAGTAGGCCCTGAAGCTTTCTTT. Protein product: CASSYTTVGPEAFF.

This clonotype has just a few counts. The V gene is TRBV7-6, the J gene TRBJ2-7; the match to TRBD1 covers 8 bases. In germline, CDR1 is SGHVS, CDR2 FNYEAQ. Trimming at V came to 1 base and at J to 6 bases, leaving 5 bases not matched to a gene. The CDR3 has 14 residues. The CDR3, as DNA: TGTGCCAGCAGCTTAGGGACAGGGATCAGCGAGCAGTACTTC. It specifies CASSLGTGISEQYF.

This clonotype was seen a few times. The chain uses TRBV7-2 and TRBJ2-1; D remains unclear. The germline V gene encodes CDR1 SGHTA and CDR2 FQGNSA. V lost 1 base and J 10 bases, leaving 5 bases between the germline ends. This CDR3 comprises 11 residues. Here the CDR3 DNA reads TGTGCCAGCAGCTTAGTTTGGGAGCAGTTCTTC. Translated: CASSLVWEQFF.

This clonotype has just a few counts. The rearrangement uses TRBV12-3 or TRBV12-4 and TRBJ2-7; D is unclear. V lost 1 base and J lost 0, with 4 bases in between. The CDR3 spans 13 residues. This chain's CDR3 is CASSLGNSYEQYF. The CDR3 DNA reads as TGTGCCAGCAGTTTAGGCAACTCCTACGAGCAGTACTTC.